Each of the 23 T cell receptor beta chains below was sequenced from the same sample in a study of blood T cell repertoires in COVID-19. Clones were read by immunoSEQ multiplex PCR, and TCRdb kept only the in-frame ones, dropping some. This sample has about 260,000 clones, with approximately 86% found just once. The sample was peripheral blood. These receptors all come from a man aged 25-40 years with active or convalescent COVID-19.

This clone came up a few times. The chain is built from TRBV6-2 or TRBV6-3 and TRBJ2-7; 8 bases map to TRBD1. After removal of 6 bases from V and 4 bases from J, the junction contained 11 bases not matched to a gene. The V gene's germline CDR1 is MNHEY and CDR2 SVGEGT. This CDR3 contains 15 residues. The CDR3 region has the DNA TGTGCCAGCAGCCCTGCCGGACAGGGAAGATACGAGCAGTACTTC. As protein: CASSPAGQGRYEQYF.

This chain joins TRBV5-6 and TRBJ1-1, with D possibly matching TRBD1 (6 bases). Trimming took 4 bases from V and 7 from J, leaving 17 bases between them. CDR1 is SGHDT and CDR2 is YYEEEE in the germline V gene. CDR3 length: 14 residues. The CDR3 DNA is TGTGCCAGCAGCCCCCTAGGGGGTGGGGGTGAAGCTTTCTTT. Amino acids: CASSPLGGGGEAFF.

The rearrangement uses TRBV19 and TRBJ1-1; D is uncertain. CDR3 length: 15 amino acids. Per germline, CDR1 LNHDA and CDR2 SQIVND (reference sequence). V was cut by 0 bases and J by 0 bases, with 8 bases left in between. The CDR3 reads CASSIEGRMNTEAFF. The DNA of the CDR3 is TGTGCCAGTAGTATAGAAGGCAGGATGAACACTGAAGCTTTCTTT.

This chain links TRBV5-4 with TRBJ1-1; 7 bases align to TRBD1. Trimming cost V 0 bases and J 2 bases; bases outside gene matches: 1. CDR1 is SGHNT, CDR2 YYREEE, per germline (reference sequence). The CDR3 runs to 14 residues. The CDR3 DNA follows: TGTGCCAGCAGCTTGGCAGGGGGAAACACTGAAGCTTTCTTT. Encoded protein: CASSLAGGNTEAFF. Based on the CDR3 plus reference TRBV5-4 and TRBJ1-1, the full variable domain is ETGVTQSPTHLIKTRGQQVTLRCSSQSGHNTVSWYQQALGQGPQFIFQYYREEENGRGNFPPRFSGLQFPNYSSELNVNALELDDSALYLCASSLAGGNTEAFFGQGTRLTVV.

The rearrangement uses TRBV4-1 and TRBJ2-4, with TRBD1 as a possible D gene (6 bases). The CDR3 contains 15 residues. In germline, CDR1 is MGHRA, CDR2 YSYEKL. V was pared by 4 bases and J by 5 bases, with 15 bases between. The CDR3 DNA follows: TGCGCCAGCAGCCCGTTGGTAGGGGGAGAAAACATTCAGTACTTC. As protein: CASSPLVGGENIQYF.

The chain employs TRBV6-2 or TRBV6-3 and TRBJ2-7; D possibly corresponds to TRBD1 (5 bases). The CDR3 spans 13 residues. Germline V lookup: CDR1 MNHEY, CDR2 SVGEGT. The V end lost 6 bases, the J end lost 3 bases, and 12 bases lay between the germline ends. CDR3 DNA sequence: TGTGCCAGCAGCCAGGTAGGGGACTACGAGCAGTACTTC. It is translated as CASSQVGDYEQYF.

CDR3 sequence reads: CASSTHENTEAFF. CDR3 sequence (DNA): TGTGCCAGCAGCACACACGAGAACACTGAAGCTTTCTTT. The V and J genes are TRBV9 and TRBJ1-1; D gene unclear. CDR3 size: 13 residues. Germline V gives CDR1 SGDLS, CDR2 YYNGEE. The V end lost 4 bases, the J end lost 1 base, and 8 bases lay between the germline ends.

The V gene is TRBV10-1, the J gene TRBJ2-3; 11 bases map to TRBD2. CDR3 size: 18 residues. Germline V gene sequence: CDR1 WNHNN, CDR2 SYGVQD (reference sequence). Trimming at V came to 0 bases and at J to 3 bases, leaving 8 bases not matched to a gene. The CDR3 here is CASSESLLAGGYTDTQYF. The CDR3 nucleotides are TGCGCCAGCAGTGAGTCCCTGCTAGCGGGGGGTTATACAGATACGCAGTATTTT.

This chain links TRBV30 with TRBJ2-3, with D perhaps TRBD1 (5 bases). With 2 bases removed from V and 2 bases from J, the gap between germline ends came to 17 bases. Per germline, CDR1 GTSNPN and CDR2 SVGIG (reference sequence). This CDR3 comprises 16 residues. This CDR3 reads CAWSKQGGLNTDTQYF. The DNA of the CDR3 is TGTGCCTGGAGTAAGCAGGGCGGTTTGAACACAGATACGCAGTATTTT.

The chain recombines TRBV18 with TRBJ1-2; D is ambiguous. From germline, CDR1 is KGHSH and CDR2 LQKENI. The CDR3 is 15 residues long. V shed 2 bases and J shed 1 base, with 11 bases lying between them. CDR3 bases: TGTGCCAGCTCACCAGATACTAGAATTAACTATGGCTACACCTTC. Amino acid sequence: CASSPDTRINYGYTF.

J is TRBJ2-7 and V is TRBV6-6; 8 bases agree with TRBD1. CDR3 length equals 12 residues. J was trimmed by 6 bases and V by 6 bases; bases with no gene match: 4. Germline V gene data show CDR1 as MNHNY and CDR2 as SVGAGI (reference sequence). Here the CDR3 DNA reads TGTGCCAGCAGCAAGGACAGGGCCGAGCAGTACTTC. This encodes CASSKDRAEQYF.

This clone is a singleton in its sample. The V and J genes are TRBV15 and TRBJ1-3; 8 positions match TRBD1. The CDR3 is made up of 15 amino acids. Trimming cost V 0 bases and J 6 bases; bases outside gene matches: 4. The V gene's germline CDR1 is LNHNV and CDR2 YYDKDF (reference sequence). The CDR3 loop is CATSRDRGLENTIYF. As DNA, the CDR3 is TGTGCCACCAGCAGAGACAGGGGGCTAGAAAACACCATATATTTT.

This chain links TRBV7-9 with TRBJ2-1, with TRBD2 identical over 7 bases. J was trimmed by 3 bases and V by 3 bases; bases with no gene match: 2. The V gene's germline CDR1 is SEHNR and CDR2 FQNEAQ (reference sequence). The CDR3 is 14 amino acids. In DNA form, the CDR3 reads TGTGCCAGCAGCTTGGGCGGGGGCTACAATGAGCAGTTCTTC. Encoded protein: CASSLGGGYNEQFF. The full variable domain, its missing parts supplied by reference TRBV7-9 and TRBJ2-1, is DTGVSQNPRHKITKRGQNVTFRCDPISEHNRLYWYRQTLGQGPEFLTYFQNEAQLEKSRLLSDRFSAERPKGSFSTLEIQRTEQGDSAMYLCASSLGGGYNEQFFGPGTRLTVL.

The V call is TRBV4-1, the J call TRBJ1-4; no reliable D call. Trimming stripped 1 base from V and 0 bases from J, with 6 bases between. Germline assignment: CDR1 MGHRA and CDR2 YSYEKL. The CDR3 sequence is 15 residues long. CDR3 DNA sequence: TGCGCCAGCAGCCAAGTCTTCTCAACTAATGAAAAACTGTTTTTT. Its protein product is CASSQVFSTNEKLFF.

The chain recombines TRBV7-2 with TRBJ2-2; a possible D gene is TRBD1 (5 bases). Trimming left V 4 bases short and J 2 bases short, with 11 bases between. This CDR3 contains 15 residues. Germline V lookup: CDR1 SGHTA, CDR2 FQGNSA. This CDR3 is CASSSDRVNTGELFF. The CDR3, as DNA: TGTGCCAGCAGCTCCGACAGAGTTAACACCGGGGAGCTGTTTTTT.

The chain's CDR3 is CASSPTGRDEQFF. Written as DNA, the CDR3 is TGTGCCAGCAGCCCGACAGGGAGAGATGAGCAGTTCTTC. The rearrangement joins TRBV3-1 (or the pseudogene TRBV3-2) to TRBJ2-1; 7 nucleotides line up with TRBD1. CDR3 length: 13 residues. The trim removed 4 bases at V and 8 bases at J, leaving 5 bases unmatched. The germline CDR1 and CDR2 sequences are LGHDT and YNNKEL (reference sequence).

The rearrangement links TRBV29-1 to TRBJ2-2, with unresolved D. CDR3 length: 12 amino acids. The V and J ends lost 4 bases and 4 bases respectively, with 7 bases between them. Germline loops: CDR1 SQVTM, CDR2 ANQGSEA. CDR3 loop: CSVVASTGELFF. Here the CDR3 DNA reads TGCAGCGTTGTCGCCAGCACCGGGGAGCTGTTTTTT.

The rearrangement uses TRBV9 and TRBJ1-1; 7 bases agree with TRBD1. The V gene's germline CDR1 is SGDLS and CDR2 YYNGEE. The V segment lost 3 bases and the J segment 4 bases; nucleotides outside the gene matches: 9. This CDR3 contains 15 residues. The CDR3 spells CASSESPGQSTEAFF. The CDR3 coding sequence is TGTGCCAGCAGCGAGAGCCCGGGACAGAGCACTGAAGCTTTCTTT.

The V and J genes are TRBV5-4 and TRBJ1-6, with D unclear. This CDR3 spans 15 amino acids. V gave up 6 bases and J gave up 5 bases, with 15 bases separating them. Germline V lookup: CDR1 SGHNT, CDR2 YYREEE (reference sequence). The CDR3: CASKVRPLDNSPLHF. The CDR3 DNA follows: TGTGCCAGCAAGGTCAGGCCCCTGGATAATTCACCCCTCCACTTT.

The chain recombines TRBV6-5 with TRBJ1-1; perhaps TRBD1 as D (6 bases). Trimming pared 4 bases from V and 6 bases from J, leaving 18 bases between. Germline CDR1 is MNHEY and CDR2 is SVGAGI. The CDR3 contains 15 residues. CDR3 protein: CASSSRDNSVPEAFF. CDR3 coding DNA: TGTGCCAGCAGTTCTAGGGACAACTCCGTCCCTGAAGCTTTCTTT.

The chain is built from TRBV9 and TRBJ2-3, with 16 bases that match TRBD2. Losses at the gene ends were 4 bases for V and 1 base for J; bases not matched to a gene: 6. Germline-derived CDR1 and CDR2 are SGDLS and YYNGEE. The CDR3 is 18 residues long. CDR3 DNA sequence: TGTGCCAGCAGCTCGGGACTAGCGGGGGGGCGCGGCACAGATACGCAGTATTTT. This gives the protein CASSSGLAGGRGTDTQYF. The full variable domain, with the rest looked up from reference TRBV9 and TRBJ2-3, is DSGVTQTPKHLITATGQRVTLRCSPRSGDLSVYWYQQSLDQGLQFLIQYYNGEERAKGNILERFSAQQFPDLHSELNLSSLELGDSALYFCASSSGLAGGRGTDTQYFGPGTRLTVL.

The CDR3 coding sequence is TGTGCCAGCAGCCTAGGACAGGGTGGTTGGTCGTACACTGAAGCTTTCTTT. Encoded protein: CASSLGQGGWSYTEAFF. The chain joins TRBV7-3 to TRBJ1-1; 8 bases agree with TRBD1. Trimming removed 5 bases from V and 3 bases from J; junction bases left unmatched: 14. Looked up from germline, CDR1 is SGHTA and CDR2 is FQGTGA. The CDR3 extends over 17 amino acids.

J is TRBJ1-6 and V is TRBV19; D ambiguous. Trimming left V 9 bases short and J 0 bases short, with 12 bases between. CDR1 is LNHDA, CDR2 SQIVND, per germline (reference sequence). This CDR3 contains 15 residues. The CDR3 protein is CASSDGSSYNSPLHF. The CDR3 nucleotides read TGTGCCAGCTCGGACGGGAGCTCCTATAATTCACCCCTCCACTTT.